This is a list of T cell receptor beta chains from one sample in a study of shared clonotypes between healthy human individuals. Here immunoSEQ multiplex PCR was the method, and the copy in TCRdb shows in-frame clones only, minus some. The table has over 2,000,000 clones, around 93% seen once. The sequenced sample consisted of naive CD8+ T cells from PBMCs. The receptors stem from a man aged 18 to 30 in good health. Some clones in this sample may be carry-over from other donors' samples. Both conserved end residues are part of each CDR3. A D gene is named only where the DNA matches it firmly. Clone size is given for some rows only: seen once, a few or many times, or a class if the clone is expanded.

TRBJ1-2	TRBV7-9	-	-	TGTGCCAGCAGCCTAGATGTCATGGCAGAACTGGAGGGCTACACCTTC	CASSLDVMAELEGYTF
TRBJ1-5	TRBV28	-	TRBD1	TGTGCCAGCAGGGCCCCGACAGGGCGCAATCAGCCCCAGCATTTT	CASRAPTGRNQPQHF
TRBJ2-2	TRBV2	-	TRBD2	TGTGCCAGCAGTGAATCGTTGAATACCCGAATGAGGACTAGCGGGAACACCGGGGAGCTGTTTTTT	CASSESLNTRMRTSGNTGELFF
TRBJ2-7	TRBV4-1	-	TRBD1	TGCGCCAGCAGCCACAGGGGACAGGGAACTTTTTACGAGCAGTACTTC	CASSHRGQGTFYEQYF
TRBJ2-3	TRBV28	-	-	TGTGCCAGCAGTTTATTGGGCGAGGGTGGGGATACGCAGTATTTT	CASSLLGEGGDTQYF
TRBJ2-2	TRBV29-1	-	TRBD2	TGCAGCGTCTTAGCGGGTGATAGGACCGGGGAGCTGTTTTTT	CSVLAGDRTGELFF
TRBJ2-3	TRBV7-9	-	-	TGTGCCAGCAGCTTAGCCAGCGGCACAGATACGCAGTATTTT	CASSLASGTDTQYF
TRBJ2-7	TRBV7-8	-	-	TGTGCCAGCAGCCCTAGGGGGGGAGAGCAGTACTTC	CASSPRGGEQYF
TRBJ2-3	TRBV27	-	-	TGTGCCAGCAGGACGCACCTGGGGGATACGCAGTATTTT	CASRTHLGDTQYF
TRBJ1-2	TRBV28	-	-	TGTGCCAGCAGTTTGGAAGGATCAGCCGTGCCGTGGGGCTACACCTTC	CASSLEGSAVPWGYTF
TRBJ2-5	TRBV5-8	-	-	TGTGCCAGCAGCTTTTTTCTCGGAACGGGCCTTTCGGGACAAGAGACCCAGTACTTC	CASSFFLGTGLSGQETQYF
TRBJ1-2	TRBV7-8	-	-	TGTGCCAGCAGCCAACGCGGCAGCCAAGTTGGCTACACCTTC	CASSQRGSQVGYTF
TRBJ2-7	TRBV11-2	-	-	TGTGCCAGCAGCTTAGTCTCAGGGAGCTCCTACGAGCAGTACTTC	CASSLVSGSSYEQYF
TRBJ2-1	TRBV27	once	-	TGTGCCAGCAGTCCCTCAGCGGGTAGCTCCTACAATGAGCAGTTCTTC	CASSPSAGSSYNEQFF
TRBJ1-4	TRBV2	-	TRBD1	TGTGCCAGCAGTGTTGACAGGACCCAGGGGGGAAAACTGTTTTTT	CASSVDRTQGGKLFF
TRBJ1-1	TRBV7-6	-	TRBD1	TGTGCCAGCAGCTCCTGGTCGACAGGGGGTTCAACTGAAGCTTTCTTT	CASSSWSTGGSTEAFF
TRBJ2-2	TRBV7-3	-	TRBD1	TGTGCCAGCAGCTTAAAGTGGGACAGCACCGGGGAGCTGTTTTTT	CASSLKWDSTGELFF
TRBJ1-1	TRBV6-5	-	-	TGTGCCAGCAGTTATTCGATGGATCCTAACACTGAAGCTTTCTTT	CASSYSMDPNTEAFF
TRBJ2-1	TRBV5-1	-	TRBD2	TGCGCCAGCAGCTTGGCCTTAGGGACTAGCGGGACGGACTCCTACAATGAGCAGTTCTTC	CASSLALGTSGTDSYNEQFF
TRBJ1-2	TRBV6-1	-	TRBD1	TGTGCCAGCAGTGGGGCCGGGACAGCCAAGATATATGGCTACACCTTC	CASSGAGTAKIYGYTF
TRBJ1-2	TRBV11-2	-	TRBD1	TGTGCCAGCGGGGACAGGGGACAGTATGGCTACACCTTC	CASGDRGQYGYTF
TRBJ2-3	TRBV4-2	-	-	TGTGCCAGCAGCCAAGATATGAAAGGAGGGATATCAGATACGCAGTATTTT	CASSQDMKGGISDTQYF
TRBJ1-1	TRBV7-9	once	TRBD1	TGTGCCAGCAGCCGGACAGGGGCGAAACCAATGAACACTGAAGCTTTCTTT	CASSRTGAKPMNTEAFF
TRBJ2-1	TRBV6-1	-	TRBD2	TGTGCCAGCAGTGAAGGGGCCCATACTAGCGGGTCCGGCTCCTACAATGAGCAGTTCTTC	CASSEGAHTSGSGSYNEQFF
TRBJ2-1	TRBV28	-	-	TGTGCCAGCAGTTTAAGTGTGGATGAGCAGTTCTTC	CASSLSVDEQFF
TRBJ2-1	TRBV7-9	-	-	TGTGCCAGCAGCTTAGCAAGCCGTGAGCAGTTCTTC	CASSLASREQFF
TRBJ2-1	TRBV27	-	TRBD2	TGTGCCAGCACCAGTCTAGCGGTCAATGAGCAGTTCTTC	CASTSLAVNEQFF
TRBJ2-2	TRBV14	-	-	TGTGCCAGCAGCCTTCCGGGAACCGGGGAGCTGTTTTTT	CASSLPGTGELFF
TRBJ2-1	TRBV27	-	-	TGTGCCAGCAGTTTAGGCGGGGCGGGCTACAATGAGCAGTTCTTC	CASSLGGAGYNEQFF
TRBJ1-5	TRBV27	-	-	TGTGCCAGCAGGGAGCAGCCCCAGCATTTT	CASREQPQHF
TRBJ2-3	TRBV28	once	TRBD1	TGTGCCAGCAGCCCTTACCAGGGGACAGGGATAGCAGATACGCAGTATTTT	CASSPYQGTGIADTQYF